The clone carrying this T cell receptor (beta chain) has just a few counts. The target antigen is unknown. The CDR3 covers 13 residues. CDR1 is GTSNPN and CDR2 is SVGIG in the germline V gene (reference sequence). With 4 bases clipped from V and 7 bases from J, the junction kept 8 bases outside the gene matches. The sample comes from a study of beta chain features in type 1 diabetes. Background on the study: Patients shared similar age, gender and cell yields with healthy donors. General observations from the study: Any HLA type influence on TCRB rearrangement was left unresolved here.

Reverse transcribing all isolated RNA meant expressed TCRB transcripts were sequenced. The method was immunoSEQ multiplex PCR; TCRdb's version includes in-frame clones alone and lacks a portion of them. Here the sample spans a few hundred thousand clones, around a quarter being singletons. A CD45RO/CCR7/CD25/CD127/CD95/CD27 panel sorted naive, central memory, regulatory and stem cell-like memory CD4+ cells. Input material: central memory CD4+ T cells from blood. This TCR came from a man aged 25 to 40 in good health. The chain couples TRBV30 to TRBJ1-2, with TRBD1 matching 8 bases. The CDR3 coding sequence is TGTGCCTGGAAGGGGACAGGCCTGCTTGGCTACACCTTC. This translates into CAWKGTGLLGYTF. The variable domain in full, with the rest retrieved from reference TRBV30 and TRBJ1-2, is SQTIHQWPATLVQPVGSPLSLECTVEGTSNPNLYWYRQAAGRGLQLLFYSVGIGQISSEVPQNLSASRPQDRQFILSSKKLLLSDSGFYLCAWKGTGLLGYTFGSGTRLTVV.